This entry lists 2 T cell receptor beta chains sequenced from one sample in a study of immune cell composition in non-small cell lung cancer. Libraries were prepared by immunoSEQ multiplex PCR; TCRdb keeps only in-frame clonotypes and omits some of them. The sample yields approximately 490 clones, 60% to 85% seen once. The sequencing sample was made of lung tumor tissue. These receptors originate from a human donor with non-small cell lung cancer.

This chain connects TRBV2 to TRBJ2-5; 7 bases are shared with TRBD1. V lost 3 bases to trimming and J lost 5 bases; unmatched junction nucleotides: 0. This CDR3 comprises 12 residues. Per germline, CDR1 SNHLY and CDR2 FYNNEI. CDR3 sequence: CASSDRGETQYF. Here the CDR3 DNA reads TGTGCCAGCAGTGACAGGGGGGAGACCCAGTACTTC.

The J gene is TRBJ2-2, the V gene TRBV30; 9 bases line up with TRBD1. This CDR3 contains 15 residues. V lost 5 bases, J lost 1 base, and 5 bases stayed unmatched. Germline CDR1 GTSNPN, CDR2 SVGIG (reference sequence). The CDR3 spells CAWGRQGGNTGELFF. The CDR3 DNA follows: TGTGCCTGGGGACGACAGGGGGGGAACACCGGGGAGCTGTTTTTT.